The sequence of this T cell receptor (beta chain) was determined in a study of blood T cell repertoires in COVID-19. Study-level background: The United States, Italy and Spain supplied acute and convalescent COVID-19 samples. T cells, B-cell-depleted T cells, or PBMCs provided the cDNA or gDNA that served as material.

This CDR3 spans 16 amino acids. Under the authors' procedure: Cell counts per sample came from amplifying reference gene primers. TCRdb's copy holds only in-frame clones and misses some; the assay was immunoSEQ multiplex PCR. The DNA gave D and trimming, while V, J and clone size come from that table. The sample holds roughly 50,000 clones; 90% are singletons and the top ten take roughly 7.6%. The TCR comes from a woman aged 40 to 55 with active COVID-19. This sequence joins TRBV12-2 and TRBJ2-2; the table's D call, TRBD2, was not checked against the DNA. TRBV12-2 is assigned pseudogene status. The sample was peripheral blood. For the CDR3, the DNA is TGTGCAAGTCGCTCACTAGCGGGGGGGCCCCCCGGGGAGCTGTTTTTT. Translated: CASRSLAGGPPGELFF.